Following are 25 T cell receptor beta chains from one sample sequenced in a study of T cells in Graves' hyperthyroidism and ophthalmopathy. The TCR beta CDR3 regions underwent amplification using RNA transcripts as the source. The TCR CDR3 was amplified in a first-round RT-PCR using the HTBI primer set. TCRdb reanalysed the multiplex PCR reads using MiXCR and keeps one entry per CDR3 protein. The sample includes approximately 600,000 distinct CDR3 sequences, about a fifth seen only once; the top ten take about 35%. What was sequenced was blood. The receptors here all came from a man aged 25-40 years with Graves' ophthalmopathy.

V is TRBV6-1 and J is TRBJ2-1; the match to TRBD2 covers 14 bases. Germline CDR1 reads MNHNS; CDR2 reads SASEGT. The CDR3 extends over 14 amino acids. V was clipped by 7 bases and J by 10 bases; unmatched bases: 6. CDR3 region: CASTTGLAGGEQFF. CDR3 nucleotide sequence: TGTGCCAGCACTACAGGACTAGCGGGGGGAGAGCAGTTCTTC.

For this clonotype: This sequence may be a read error, since a much larger clone differs from it by one base. The V call is TRBV7-2, the J call TRBJ2-1, with unresolved D. The CDR3 length is 14 residues. Germline CDR1 reads SGHTA; CDR2 reads FQGNSA. V dropped 1 base and J dropped 9 bases, with 13 bases sitting between them. In nucleotides, the CDR3 is TGTGCCAGCAGCTTAGGCCCGCGCACCCCTGAGCAGTTCTTC. Translating it yields CASSLGPRTPEQFF.

This clonotype was detected only a few times. This chain uses TRBV11-2 with TRBJ2-5, with D unresolved. Trimming took off 5 bases at V and 5 bases at J, with 24 bases between the two ends. Germline-derived CDR1 and CDR2 are SGHAT and FQNNGV. This CDR3 comprises 17 residues. The CDR3 bases are TGTGCCAGCAGCCCGACGCTCCCATACGGGTCATCGGAGACCCAGTACTTC. Its protein is CASSPTLPYGSSETQYF.

The J gene is TRBJ2-5, the V gene TRBV7-9; D may be TRBD1 (5 bases). Germline V lookup: CDR1 SEHNR, CDR2 FQNEAQ (reference sequence). CDR3 length equals 16 residues. The germline V and J ends were trimmed by 1 base and 0 bases, with 12 bases remaining between them. CDR3 DNA: TGTGCCAGCAGCTTAGGGGTGGGCAGGGACCAAGAGACCCAGTACTTC. Encoded protein: CASSLGVGRDQETQYF.

This chain uses TRBV20-1 with TRBJ2-7, with 7 bases aligning to TRBD2. CDR1 and CDR2 (germline): DFQATT, SNEGSKA (reference sequence). Trimming removed 2 bases from V and 4 bases from J; junction bases left unmatched: 11. CDR3 length equals 15 residues. CDR3 nucleotides: TGCAGTGCTAGAATCCCCATACTAGCGAGTTACGAGCAGTACTTC. Translation: CSARIPILASYEQYF.

The chain links TRBV12-3 or TRBV12-4 to TRBJ2-7, with D unresolved. This CDR3 spans 11 amino acids. The V end was cut by 3 bases, the J end by 6 bases, with 6 bases between. CDR3: CASSFSFEQYF. In DNA form, the CDR3 reads TGTGCCAGCAGTTTCTCTTTCGAGCAGTACTTC.

This clonotype has a count of ten or more. The chain couples TRBV6-1 to TRBJ1-1, with D maybe TRBD1 (6 bases). CDR3 length equals 14 residues. Germline V lookup: CDR1 MNHNS, CDR2 SASEGT. V was clipped by 7 bases and J by 2 bases, with 14 bases between them. The CDR3, as DNA: TGTGCCAGCACCCGGTCCAGGGGCAACACTGAAGCTTTCTTT. The encoded protein is CASTRSRGNTEAFF.

This clonotype was counted between two and nine times. The chain is built from TRBV9 and TRBJ1-2; D not certain. CDR1 and CDR2 (germline): SGDLS, YYNGEE. The V and J ends lost 8 bases and 6 bases respectively, with 14 bases between them. The CDR3 has 12 amino acids. The DNA of the CDR3 is TGTGCCAGTACCGCGGTTATGGATGGCTACACCTTC. Its translation is CASTAVMDGYTF.

This clonotype came up a few times. The rearrangement links TRBV4-1 to TRBJ1-1; no reliable D call. The germline V gene has CDR1 MGHRA and CDR2 YSYEKL. The germline V and J ends were trimmed by 5 bases and 3 bases, with 10 bases remaining between them. The CDR3 covers 13 residues. The CDR3: CASSWLADTEAFF. The CDR3 region has the DNA TGCGCCAGCAGCTGGCTGGCGGACACTGAAGCTTTCTTT.

In its sample, this clonotype was seen many times. This chain joins TRBV20-1 and TRBJ1-5, with D tentatively TRBD1 (5 bases). Per the germline V gene, CDR1 is DFQATT and CDR2 is SNEGSKA (reference sequence). The CDR3 is made up of 16 amino acids. With 0 bases removed from V and 1 base from J, the gap between germline ends came to 13 bases. CDR3 DNA sequence: TGCAGTGCTAGAGATGGGGGGGAGATCAGCAATCAGCCCCAGCATTTT. It specifies CSARDGGEISNQPQHF.

This clonotype was seen many times. The chain is built from TRBV30 and TRBJ2-7; D remains unclear. V was trimmed by 0 bases and J by 6 bases, leaving 12 bases between them. This CDR3 is 13 amino acids long. Germline CDR1 reads GTSNPN; CDR2 reads SVGIG (reference sequence). As DNA, the CDR3 is TGTGCCTGGAGTGTAAGCAGGTCCGGCGAGCAGTACTTC. Its protein is CAWSVSRSGEQYF.

This clonotype has at least ten counts. The chain couples TRBV20-1 to TRBJ1-1; D ambiguous. This CDR3 comprises 13 residues. CDR1 is DFQATT, CDR2 SNEGSKA, per germline (reference sequence). V lost 5 bases and J lost 5, with 15 bases in between. CDR3 DNA: TGCAGTGCTCCCCACGGGGTAGGAACTGAAGCTTTCTTT. It translates to CSAPHGVGTEAFF.

This clonotype was detected only once. Its ends do not fully match the called genes, so a read error is possible. The CDR3 DNA follows: TGTGCCTGCAGTTCCACGGGACAGGGGGCGGATAGCGGGAGGCTGTACAATGAGCAGTTCTTC. Its protein is CACSSTGQGADSGRLYNEQFF. The V gene is TRBV28, the J gene TRBJ2-1; 12 bases map to TRBD1. The CDR3 loop spans 21 amino acids. The germline CDR1 and CDR2 sequences are MDHEN and SYDVKM.

This clonotype was found a few times. The CDR3 spells CASSLARGGPNEKLFF. The CDR3 nucleotides are TGCGCCAGCAGCTTGGCCCGCGGGGGACCCAATGAAAAACTGTTTTTT. The J gene is TRBJ1-4, the V gene TRBV5-1; D is perhaps TRBD1 (5 bases). The germline V gene has CDR1 SGHRS and CDR2 YFSETQ. The CDR3 runs 16 residues. V lost 0 bases and J lost 5, with 14 bases in between.

This clonotype was observed a few times. The chain joins TRBV6-5 to TRBJ1-2, with 9 bases fitting TRBD1. The V segment lost 0 bases and the J segment 7 bases; nucleotides outside the gene matches: 6. The CDR3 is 15 amino acids. Germline-derived CDR1 and CDR2 are MNHEY and SVGAGI. The CDR3 sequence: CASSYSWTGASGYTF. CDR3 coding DNA: TGTGCCAGCAGTTACTCGTGGACAGGGGCTAGTGGCTACACCTTC.

The chain couples TRBV28 to TRBJ2-2; TRBD2 agrees at 9 bases. V trimming: 5 bases; J trimming: 7 bases; junction bases outside the gene matches: 14. The germline V gene encodes CDR1 MDHEN and CDR2 SYDVKM. The CDR3 extends over 17 amino acids. The DNA of the CDR3 is TGTGCCAGCAGTCCCATGGCGGGAGGGCCCGACATCGGGGAGCTGTTTTTT. Protein product: CASSPMAGGPDIGELFF. Full variable domain (missing parts from reference TRBV28 and TRBJ2-2): DVKVTQSSRYLVKRTGEKVFLECVQDMDHENMFWYRQDPGLGLRLIYFSYDVKMKEKGDIPEGYSVSREKKERFSLILESASTNQTSMYLCASSPMAGGPDIGELFFGEGSRLTVL.

The chain carries TRBV4-2 and TRBJ1-2; D is possibly TRBD1 (6 bases). Germline loops: CDR1 LGHNA, CDR2 YNFKEQ. V shed 0 bases and J shed 3 bases, with 11 bases lying between them. The CDR3 is made up of 15 amino acids. CDR3 protein: CASSQEENRDYGYTF. The CDR3 nucleotides read TGTGCCAGCAGCCAAGAGGAGAACAGGGACTATGGCTACACCTTC.

This clonotype was counted only a few times. The chain recombines TRBV5-4 with TRBJ2-3; 10 bases map to TRBD2. There are 19 residues in the CDR3. The J segment lost 0 bases and the V segment lost 0 bases, leaving 10 bases of the junction unmatched. The germline CDR1 and CDR2 sequences are SGHNT and YYREEE (reference sequence). CDR3 loop: CASSLAGARAGGSTDTQYF. DNA for the CDR3: TGTGCCAGCAGCTTGGCCGGAGCCAGAGCGGGAGGGAGCACAGATACGCAGTATTTT.

The chain links TRBV30 to TRBJ1-6; unclear D gene. V dropped 2 bases and J dropped 7 bases, with 6 bases sitting between them. The CDR3 sequence is 12 residues long. Germline CDR1 is GTSNPN and CDR2 is SVGIG (reference sequence). The CDR3 DNA sequence: TGTGCCTGGAGTCAGCCCAATTCACCCCTCCACTTT. It specifies CAWSQPNSPLHF.

For this clonotype: This may arise from a read error, as a much more abundant clone is one base away. The chain links TRBV11-2 to TRBJ1-4; TRBD1 might be the D (6 bases). The V end was cut by 1 base, the J end by 3 bases, with 9 bases between. Germline CDR1 is SGHAT and CDR2 is FQNNGV. The CDR3 covers 15 residues. In DNA, the CDR3 is TGTGCCAGCAGCTTAGGTGGGGGCTCTAATGAAAAACTGTTTTTT. Protein sequence: CASSLGGGSNEKLFF.

This clonotype showed up just a few times. The V call is TRBV5-1, the J call TRBJ2-7; 13 nucleotides align to TRBD2. The CDR3 contains 15 residues. Germline V gene data show CDR1 as SGHRS and CDR2 as YFSETQ. The ends lost 4 bases at V and 6 bases at J; junction bases unmatched: 7. CDR3 loop: CASSANGLAGVEQYF. CDR3 in DNA: TGCGCCAGCAGCGCTAACGGACTAGCGGGAGTCGAGCAGTACTTC.

The chain couples TRBV7-2 to TRBJ2-1; perhaps TRBD2 as D (6 bases). CDR3 length: 14 amino acids. Germline V gene data show CDR1 as SGHTA and CDR2 as FQGNSA. Trimming took off 8 bases at V and 4 bases at J, with 15 bases between the two ends. The CDR3: CASERGLAYNEQFF. Here the CDR3 DNA reads TGTGCCAGCGAGAGGGGACTCGCTTACAATGAGCAGTTCTTC.

This chain links TRBV24-1 with TRBJ1-1; D might be TRBD1 (5 bases). The CDR3 has 13 amino acids. Germline V CDR1 and CDR2: KGHDR, SFDVKD. The V and J ends lost 12 bases and 0 bases respectively, with 13 bases between them. As DNA, the CDR3 is TGTGCCTCCCAGGGCAGGTTGAACACTGAAGCTTTCTTT. Translated, it gives CASQGRLNTEAFF.

The J gene is TRBJ1-1, the V gene TRBV7-9; D not certain. The length of the CDR3 is 14 residues. Trimming cost V 5 bases and J 5 bases, with 15 bases left between them. Germline V gene data show CDR1 as SEHNR and CDR2 as FQNEAQ (reference sequence). CDR3 in amino acids: CASSRRTRETEAFF. The CDR3 region has the DNA TGTGCCAGCAGCCGGCGGACGCGGGAAACTGAAGCTTTCTTT. The entire variable domain, with the rest obtained from reference TRBV7-9 and TRBJ1-1, is as follows: DTGVSQNPRHKITKRGQNVTFRCDPISEHNRLYWYRQTLGQGPEFLTYFQNEAQLEKSRLLSDRFSAERPKGSFSTLEIQRTEQGDSAMYLCASSRRTRETEAFFGQGTRLTVV.

The rearrangement joins TRBV28 to TRBJ1-4; D is ambiguous. Trimming left V 2 bases short and J 6 bases short, with 10 bases between. The CDR3 contains 14 residues. Per the germline V gene, CDR1 is MDHEN and CDR2 is SYDVKM. In nucleotides, the CDR3 is TGTGCCAGCAGTTTACCGTTTGGGGATGAAAAACTGTTTTTT. Its translation is CASSLPFGDEKLFF.